The 20 T cell receptor beta chains given below trace back to one sample, sequenced in a study of T cell responses to AZD1222 COVID-19 vaccine. Assay: immunoSEQ multiplex PCR; the TCRdb copy retains only in-frame clones and omits some. This table has 50,000 to 70,000 clones, 75% to 90% appearing once. This sample comprised peripheral blood, obtained on day 0 of MenACWY control vaccination. These receptors all stem from an adult in good health.

The rearrangement joins TRBV6-2 or TRBV6-3 to TRBJ1-1, with a weak D call TRBD1 (5 bases). Trimming stripped 0 bases from V and 1 base from J, with 12 bases between. The CDR3 has 16 residues. The germline CDR1 and CDR2 sequences are MNHEY and SVGEGT. The CDR3 bases are TGTGCCAGCAGTTACTCGACGCGCACAGGGAACACTGAAGCTTTCTTT. Protein product: CASSYSTRTGNTEAFF.

The chain couples TRBV29-1 to TRBJ2-1, with D unclear. V was pared by 4 bases and J by 7 bases, with 17 bases between. CDR3 length: 14 residues. Germline CDR1 is SQVTM and CDR2 is ANQGSEA. This CDR3 is CSVVSPEGSNEQFF. The CDR3 region has the DNA TGCAGCGTTGTTTCCCCCGAAGGCTCGAATGAGCAGTTCTTC.

CDR3 residues: CASSLADGPYNEQFF. In DNA form, the CDR3 reads TGCGCCAGCAGCTTGGCCGACGGGCCCTACAATGAGCAGTTCTTC. The rearrangement uses TRBV5-1 and TRBJ2-1, with D hard to call. Trimming left V 0 bases short and J 2 bases short, with 9 bases between. CDR3 size: 15 residues. Germline values: CDR1 SGHRS, CDR2 YFSETQ. Looking up the rest from reference TRBV5-1 and TRBJ2-1 gives the full variable domain: KAGVTQTPRYLIKTRGQQVTLSCSPISGHRSVSWYQQTPGQGLQFLFEYFSETQRNKGNFPGRFSGRQFSNSRSEMNVSTLELGDSALYLCASSLADGPYNEQFFGPGTRLTVL.

This clone was detected a few times. The chain employs TRBV6-4 and TRBJ2-3; D might be TRBD2 (5 bases). CDR1 is MRHNA and CDR2 is SNTAGT in the germline V gene. Between the trimmed V and J ends, which lost 2 bases and 0 bases, there was a span of 9 bases. This CDR3 has 15 amino acids. Here the CDR3 reads CASSDRAGSTDTQYF. CDR3 bases: TGTGCCAGCAGTGACAGGGCGGGCAGCACAGATACGCAGTATTTT.

V usage is TRBV30 and J usage is TRBJ2-3; 7 bases are shared with TRBD2. CDR3 size: 18 residues. Germline loops: CDR1 GTSNPN, CDR2 SVGIG (reference sequence). Trimming took 0 bases from V and 0 from J; bases not matched to a gene: 12. CDR3 in DNA: TGTGCCTGGAGTGTAACATTTTTTGCTAGCGGTAGCACAGATACGCAGTATTTT. Amino acid sequence: CAWSVTFFASGSTDTQYF.

The gene calls are TRBV7-8 and TRBJ1-5; 9 bases align to TRBD1. The CDR3 covers 16 residues. With 5 bases clipped from V and 6 bases from J, the junction kept 11 bases outside the gene matches. The V gene's germline CDR1 is SGHVS and CDR2 FQNEAQ. CDR3 DNA: TGTGCCAGCAGCCCCTCAAACAGGGGGCTCGGTCAGCCCCAGCATTTT. Protein product: CASSPSNRGLGQPQHF.

The chain is built from TRBV28 and TRBJ2-7, with 11 bases that match TRBD2. V shed 7 bases, J shed 3 bases, and the junction held 8 bases outside the gene matches. The CDR3 has 15 residues. The germline gives CDR1 MDHEN, CDR2 SYDVKM. This CDR3 is CASTHTGTSGYEQYF. DNA of the CDR3: TGTGCCAGCACCCACACAGGGACTAGCGGCTACGAGCAGTACTTC.

The chain uses TRBV3-1 (or the pseudogene TRBV3-2) and TRBJ2-7; 9 bases align to TRBD2. After removal of 1 base from V and 3 bases from J, the junction contained 4 bases not matched to a gene. This CDR3 contains 15 residues. Looked up from germline, CDR1 is LGHDT and CDR2 is YNNKEL (reference sequence). This CDR3 reads CASSQGLAGIYEQYF. As DNA, the CDR3 is TGTGCCAGCAGCCAAGGGCTAGCGGGAATCTACGAGCAGTACTTC.

This rearrangement joins TRBV19 to TRBJ1-1, with 9 bases matching TRBD1. This CDR3 region has 15 residues. CDR1 and CDR2 (germline): LNHDA, SQIVND (reference sequence). With 6 bases clipped from V and 1 base from J, the junction kept 6 bases outside the gene matches. For the CDR3, the DNA is TGTGCCAGTAGCAGACAGGGGGTTCCGAACACTGAAGCTTTCTTT. Amino acid sequence: CASSRQGVPNTEAFF.

The rearrangement uses TRBV7-9 and TRBJ2-6, with D tentatively TRBD2 (5 bases). CDR3 length equals 13 residues. Germline V CDR1 and CDR2: SEHNR, FQNEAQ (reference sequence). Trimming stripped 8 bases from V and 3 bases from J, with 8 bases between. The CDR3 nucleotides are TGTGCCAGCTTGAGGGTTGGGGCCAACGTCCTGACTTTC. It translates to CASLRVGANVLTF.

The chain has TRBV28 and TRBJ1-3; 7 bases agree with TRBD1. The CDR3 contains 14 residues. J gave up 3 bases and V 9 bases, and 8 bases lay outside the gene matches. Germline V gene sequence: CDR1 MDHEN, CDR2 SYDVKM. Here the CDR3 reads CASRGGQIGNTIYF. The CDR3 region has the DNA TGTGCCAGTAGAGGGGGCCAGATTGGAAACACCATATATTTT.

As concerns this clone: The conserved phenylalanine or tryptophan normally closing the CDR3 is absent here, so this likely arose from a read error. No DNA is shown, since the ends of the CDR3 on it are uncertain; the CDR3 is the one TCRdb lists. The CDR3 region is CSVQGQDAAV. V is TRBV29-1 and J is TRBJ1-1; the tabulated D call, TRBD1, remains unverified against the DNA. Germline assignment: CDR1 SQVTM and CDR2 ANQGSEA. The CDR3 extends over 10 residues, inclusive of both ends.

The rearrangement links TRBV21-1 to TRBJ1-6; no DNA check was done on the table's D call, TRBD1. TRBV21-1 is a listed pseudogene. This CDR3 contains 15 residues. CDR3 loop: CASPVQGANNSPLHF. CDR3 sequence (DNA): TGTGCCAGCCCCGTTCAGGGGGCTAATAATTCACCCCTCCACTTT.

The rearrangement uses TRBV7-2 and TRBJ2-5, with 11 bases identical to TRBD2. CDR3 length: 16 residues. Germline trimming cut 5 bases from V and 5 bases from J; bases unmatched to any gene: 10. Per germline, CDR1 SGHTA and CDR2 FQGNSA. The CDR3 here is CASSPLGASGRETQYF. The CDR3 nucleotides read TGTGCCAGCAGCCCCTTAGGGGCTAGCGGGAGGGAGACCCAGTACTTC. Filled out from reference TRBV7-2 and TRBJ2-5, the complete variable domain reads GAGVSQSPSNKVTEKGKDVELRCDPISGHTALYWYRQSLGQGLEFLIYFQGNSAPDKSGLPSDRFSAERTGGSVSTLTIQRTQQEDSAVYLCASSPLGASGRETQYFGPGTRLLVL.

This rearrangement joins TRBV4-3 to TRBJ1-1, with D hard to call. The V end was cut by 1 base, the J end by 1 base, with 13 bases between. The CDR3 contains 16 residues. The germline CDR1 and CDR2 sequences are LGHNA and YSLEER. The chain's CDR3 is CASSQVAGSPNTEAFF. Written as DNA, the CDR3 is TGCGCCAGCAGCCAAGTGGCCGGCAGTCCGAACACTGAAGCTTTCTTT.

There are a few counts of this clone. This chain uses TRBV11-3 with TRBJ2-1; possibly TRBD1 for D (5 bases). The germline V and J ends were trimmed by 3 bases and 9 bases, with 12 bases remaining between them. CDR1 is SGHNT, CDR2 YENEEA, per germline. CDR3 size: 13 residues. The CDR3 sequence is CASSFPGQGEQFF. The CDR3 region has the DNA TGTGCCAGCAGCTTTCCAGGGCAGGGTGAGCAGTTCTTC.

The chain is built from TRBV5-1 and TRBJ1-2; 10 bases line up with TRBD1. This CDR3 spans 14 amino acids. CDR1 and CDR2 from the germline V gene are SGHRS and YFSETQ. V lost 7 bases and J lost 6; bases outside the gene matches: 9. The CDR3 sequence: CASSIDRGLDGYTF. The DNA of the CDR3 is TGCGCCAGCTCAATCGACAGGGGGCTTGATGGCTACACCTTC. The full variable domain, with the rest looked up from reference TRBV5-1 and TRBJ1-2, is KAGVTQTPRYLIKTRGQQVTLSCSPISGHRSVSWYQQTPGQGLQFLFEYFSETQRNKGNFPGRFSGRQFSNSRSEMNVSTLELGDSALYLCASSIDRGLDGYTFGSGTRLTVV.

The CDR3 here is CASTGGRLNEKLFF. Here the CDR3 DNA reads TGTGCCAGTACCGGGGGCAGGCTTAATGAAAAACTGTTTTTT. This chain links TRBV19 with TRBJ1-4, with D possibly TRBD1 on 6 matching bases. This CDR3 has 14 residues. The germline gives CDR1 LNHDA, CDR2 SQIVND (reference sequence). Trimming pared 7 bases from V and 4 bases from J, leaving 13 bases between.

The sample holds one count of this clone. The chain links TRBV7-6 to TRBJ1-5; tentatively, D is TRBD1 (5 bases). This CDR3 spans 16 amino acids. Germline V CDR1 and CDR2: SGHVS, FNYEAQ. Trimming stripped 0 bases from V and 2 bases from J, with 11 bases between. In DNA, the CDR3 is TGTGCCAGCAGCTTAGCTACTGGACACGGCAATCAGCCCCAGCATTTT. The encoded protein is CASSLATGHGNQPQHF.

This clone was found once. The chain is built from TRBV25-1 and TRBJ1-2; D is undetermined. This CDR3 spans 12 amino acids. V lost 0 bases and J 6 bases, leaving 5 bases between the germline ends. Germline V CDR1 and CDR2: MGHDK, SYGVNS. CDR3 sequence (DNA): TGTGCCAGCAGTGAATACCCCAATGGCTACACCTTC. Protein: CASSEYPNGYTF.